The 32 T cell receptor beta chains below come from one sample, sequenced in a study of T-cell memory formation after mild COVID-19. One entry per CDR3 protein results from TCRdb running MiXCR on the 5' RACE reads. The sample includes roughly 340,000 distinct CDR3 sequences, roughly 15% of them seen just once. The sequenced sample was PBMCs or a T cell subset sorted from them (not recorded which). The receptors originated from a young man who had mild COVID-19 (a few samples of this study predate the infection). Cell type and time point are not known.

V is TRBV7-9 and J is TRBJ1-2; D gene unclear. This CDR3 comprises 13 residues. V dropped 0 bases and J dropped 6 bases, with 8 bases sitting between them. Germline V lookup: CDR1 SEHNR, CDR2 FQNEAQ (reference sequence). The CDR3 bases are TGTGCCAGCAGCTTAGCAGGGCTGGATGGCTACACCTTC. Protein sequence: CASSLAGLDGYTF.

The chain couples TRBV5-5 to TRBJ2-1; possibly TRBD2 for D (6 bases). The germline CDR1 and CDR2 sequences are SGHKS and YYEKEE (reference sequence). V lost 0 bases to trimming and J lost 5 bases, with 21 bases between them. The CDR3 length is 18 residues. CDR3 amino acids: CASSLAGVPLLGDNEQFF. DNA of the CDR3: TGTGCCAGCAGCTTGGCGGGGGTTCCTCTCCTTGGGGACAATGAGCAGTTCTTC.

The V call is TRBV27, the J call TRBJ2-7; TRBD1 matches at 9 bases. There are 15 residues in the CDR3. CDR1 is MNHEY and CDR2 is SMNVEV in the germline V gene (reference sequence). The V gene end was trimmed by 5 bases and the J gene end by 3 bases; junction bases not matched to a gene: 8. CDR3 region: CASSRAGTGSYEQYF. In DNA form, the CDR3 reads TGTGCCAGCAGTCGAGCCGGGACAGGGAGCTACGAGCAGTACTTC.

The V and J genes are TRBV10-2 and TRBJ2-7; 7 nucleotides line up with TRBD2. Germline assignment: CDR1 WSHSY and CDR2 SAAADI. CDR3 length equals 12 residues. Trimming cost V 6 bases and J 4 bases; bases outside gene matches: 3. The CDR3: CASRAGVYEQYF. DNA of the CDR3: TGCGCCAGCAGGGCGGGAGTTTACGAGCAGTACTTC.

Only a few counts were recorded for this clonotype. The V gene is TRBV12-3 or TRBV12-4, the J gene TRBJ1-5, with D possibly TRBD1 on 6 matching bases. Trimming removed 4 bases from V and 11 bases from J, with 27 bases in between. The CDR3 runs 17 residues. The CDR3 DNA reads TGTGCCAGCAGTTCCCTCGGGGCAGGGGCTGGACTCGGGGCCCAGCATTTT. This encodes CASSSLGAGAGLGAQHF.

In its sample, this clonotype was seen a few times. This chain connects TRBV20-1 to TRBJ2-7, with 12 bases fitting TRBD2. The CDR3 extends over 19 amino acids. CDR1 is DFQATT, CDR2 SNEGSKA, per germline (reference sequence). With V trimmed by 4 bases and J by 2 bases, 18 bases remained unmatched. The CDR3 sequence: CSATSPYRVASGGAYEQYF. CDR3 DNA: TGCAGTGCTACCTCACCCTACCGGGTGGCTAGCGGGGGGGCCTACGAGCAGTACTTC.

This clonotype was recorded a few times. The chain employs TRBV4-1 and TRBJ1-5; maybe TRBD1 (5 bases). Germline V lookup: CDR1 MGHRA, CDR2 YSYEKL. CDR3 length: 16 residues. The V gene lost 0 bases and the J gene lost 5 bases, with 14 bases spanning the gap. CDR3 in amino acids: CASSQEQTGLYQPQHF. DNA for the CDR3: TGCGCCAGCAGCCAAGAGCAGACGGGACTCTATCAGCCCCAGCATTTT.

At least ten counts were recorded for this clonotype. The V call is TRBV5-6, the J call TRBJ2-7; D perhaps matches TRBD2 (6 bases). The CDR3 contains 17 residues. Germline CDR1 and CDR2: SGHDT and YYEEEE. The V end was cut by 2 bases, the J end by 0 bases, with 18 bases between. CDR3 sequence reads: CASSFRGRRGSSYEQYV. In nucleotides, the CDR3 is TGTGCCAGCAGCTTTCGCGGGCGGAGGGGAAGCTCCTACGAGCAGTACGTC.

CDR3: CASSETGETGELFF. In nucleotides, the CDR3 is TGTGCCAGCAGTGAGACAGGGGAGACCGGGGAGCTGTTTTTT. V usage is TRBV6-4 and J usage is TRBJ2-2; 8 nucleotides match TRBD1. This CDR3 has 14 residues. J lost 5 bases, V lost 3 bases, and 2 bases had no gene match. Germline V gene sequence: CDR1 MRHNA, CDR2 SNTAGT.

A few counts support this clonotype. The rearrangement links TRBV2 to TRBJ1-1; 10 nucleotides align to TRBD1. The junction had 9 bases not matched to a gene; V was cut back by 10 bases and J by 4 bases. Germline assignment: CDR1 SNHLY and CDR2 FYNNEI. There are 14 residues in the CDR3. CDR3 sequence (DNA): TGTGCCACCCGGGGGACAGGGGAGGGCACTGAAGCTTTCTTT. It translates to CATRGTGEGTEAFF.

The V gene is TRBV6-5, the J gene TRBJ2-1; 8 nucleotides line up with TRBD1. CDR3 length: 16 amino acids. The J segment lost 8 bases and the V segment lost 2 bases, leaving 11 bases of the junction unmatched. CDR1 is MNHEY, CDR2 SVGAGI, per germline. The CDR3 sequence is CASSYVWGPGGDEQFF. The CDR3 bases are TGTGCCAGCAGTTACGTTTGGGGGCCAGGGGGCGATGAGCAGTTCTTC.

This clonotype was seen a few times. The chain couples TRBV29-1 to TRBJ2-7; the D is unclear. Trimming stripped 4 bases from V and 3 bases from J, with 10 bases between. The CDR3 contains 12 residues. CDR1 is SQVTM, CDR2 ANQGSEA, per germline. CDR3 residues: CSVVTVDYEQYF. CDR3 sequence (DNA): TGCAGCGTTGTTACAGTGGACTACGAGCAGTACTTC.

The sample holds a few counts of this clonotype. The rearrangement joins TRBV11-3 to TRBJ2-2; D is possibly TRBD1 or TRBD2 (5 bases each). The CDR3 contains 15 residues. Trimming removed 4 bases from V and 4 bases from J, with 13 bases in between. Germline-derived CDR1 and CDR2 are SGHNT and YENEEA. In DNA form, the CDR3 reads TGTGCCAGCAGCTCAGGGATTGCGGGCACCGGGGAGCTGTTTTTT. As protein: CASSSGIAGTGELFF.

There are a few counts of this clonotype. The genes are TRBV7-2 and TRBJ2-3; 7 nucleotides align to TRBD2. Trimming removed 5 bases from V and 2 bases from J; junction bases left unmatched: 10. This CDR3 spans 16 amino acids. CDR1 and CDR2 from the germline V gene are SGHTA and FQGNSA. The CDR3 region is CASSRPLRGDTDTQYF. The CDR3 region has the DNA TGTGCCAGCAGCCGACCCCTCCGGGGGGACACAGATACGCAGTATTTT.

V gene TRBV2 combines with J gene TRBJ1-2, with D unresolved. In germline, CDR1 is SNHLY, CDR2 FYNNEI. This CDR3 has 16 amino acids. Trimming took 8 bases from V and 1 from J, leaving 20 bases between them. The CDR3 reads CASRVLSSGVNYGYTF. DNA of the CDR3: TGTGCCAGCCGCGTTTTATCGTCGGGAGTTAACTATGGCTACACCTTC.

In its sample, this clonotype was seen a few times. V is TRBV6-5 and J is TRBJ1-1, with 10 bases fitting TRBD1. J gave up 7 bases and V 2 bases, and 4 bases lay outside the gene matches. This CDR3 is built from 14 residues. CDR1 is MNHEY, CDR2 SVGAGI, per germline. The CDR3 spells CASSYGTGEYEAFF. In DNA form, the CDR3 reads TGTGCCAGCAGTTACGGGACAGGGGAGTATGAAGCTTTCTTT.

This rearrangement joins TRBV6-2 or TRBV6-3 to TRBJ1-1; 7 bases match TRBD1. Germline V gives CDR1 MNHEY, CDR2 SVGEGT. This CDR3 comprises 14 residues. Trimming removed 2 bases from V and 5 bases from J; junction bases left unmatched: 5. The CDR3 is CASSYRGRLTEAFF. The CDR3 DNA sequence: TGTGCCAGCAGTTACAGGGGGCGGTTGACTGAAGCTTTCTTT.

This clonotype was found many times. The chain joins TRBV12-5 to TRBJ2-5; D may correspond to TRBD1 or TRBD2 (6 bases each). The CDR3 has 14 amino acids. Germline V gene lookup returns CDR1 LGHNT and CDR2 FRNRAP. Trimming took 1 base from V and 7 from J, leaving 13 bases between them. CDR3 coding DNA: TGTGCTAGTGGTTTGGGGGGGGCGGACGGGACCCAGTACTTC. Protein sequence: CASGLGGADGTQYF. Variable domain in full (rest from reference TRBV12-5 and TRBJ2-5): DARVTQTPRHKVTEMGQEVTMRCQPILGHNTVFWYRQTMMQGLELLAYFRNRAPLDDSGMPKDRFSAEMPDATLATLKIQPSEPRDSAVYFCASGLGGADGTQYFGPGTRLLVL.

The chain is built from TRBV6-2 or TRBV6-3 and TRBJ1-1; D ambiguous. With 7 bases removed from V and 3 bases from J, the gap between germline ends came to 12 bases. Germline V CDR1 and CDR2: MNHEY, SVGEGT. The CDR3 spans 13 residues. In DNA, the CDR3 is TGTGCCAGCAAAAGACCCACAGACACTGAAGCTTTCTTT. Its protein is CASKRPTDTEAFF.

CDR3 region: CASSYTGTSGETQYF. CDR3 nucleotide sequence: TGTGCCAGCAGTTACACCGGGACTAGCGGAGAGACCCAGTACTTC. This sequence joins TRBV6-2 or TRBV6-3 and TRBJ2-5, with TRBD2 matching 11 bases. The germline V gene has CDR1 MNHEY and CDR2 SVGEGT. Unmatched junction bases numbered 3, after V lost 2 bases and J lost 4 bases. The CDR3 contains 15 residues.

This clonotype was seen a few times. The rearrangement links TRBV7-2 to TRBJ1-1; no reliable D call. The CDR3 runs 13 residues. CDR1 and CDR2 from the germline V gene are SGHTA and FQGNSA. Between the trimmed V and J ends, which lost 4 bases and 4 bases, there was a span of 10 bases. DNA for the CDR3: TGTGCCAGCAGCTCTCAGAGGTCCACTGAAGCTTTCTTT. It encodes CASSSQRSTEAFF.

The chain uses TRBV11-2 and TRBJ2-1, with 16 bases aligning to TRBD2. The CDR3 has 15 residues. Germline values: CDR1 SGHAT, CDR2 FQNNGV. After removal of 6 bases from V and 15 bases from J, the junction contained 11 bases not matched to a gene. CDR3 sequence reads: CASRSPGLAGGRRFF. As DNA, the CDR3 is TGTGCCAGCAGATCACCGGGACTAGCGGGGGGGAGGCGGTTCTTC.

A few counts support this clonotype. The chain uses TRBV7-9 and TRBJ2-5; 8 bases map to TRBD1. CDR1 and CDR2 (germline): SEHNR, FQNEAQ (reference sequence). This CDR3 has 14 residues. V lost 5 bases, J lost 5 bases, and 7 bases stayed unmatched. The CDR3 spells CASSLGTGRETQYF. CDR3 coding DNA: TGTGCCAGCAGCCTTGGGACAGGTCGGGAGACCCAGTACTTC.

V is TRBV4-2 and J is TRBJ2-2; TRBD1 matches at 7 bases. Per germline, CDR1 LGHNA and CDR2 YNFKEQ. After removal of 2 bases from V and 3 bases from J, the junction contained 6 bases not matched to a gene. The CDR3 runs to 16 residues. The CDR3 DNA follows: TGTGCCAGCAGCCAATCCGGGACAGAGTACACCGGGGAGCTGTTTTTT. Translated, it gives CASSQSGTEYTGELFF.

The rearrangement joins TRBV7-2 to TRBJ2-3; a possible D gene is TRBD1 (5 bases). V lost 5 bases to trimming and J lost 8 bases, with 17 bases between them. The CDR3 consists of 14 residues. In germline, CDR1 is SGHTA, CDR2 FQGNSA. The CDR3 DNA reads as TGTGCCAGCAGCCTTGGACGGTCCCAGGGTACGCAGTATTTT. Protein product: CASSLGRSQGTQYF.

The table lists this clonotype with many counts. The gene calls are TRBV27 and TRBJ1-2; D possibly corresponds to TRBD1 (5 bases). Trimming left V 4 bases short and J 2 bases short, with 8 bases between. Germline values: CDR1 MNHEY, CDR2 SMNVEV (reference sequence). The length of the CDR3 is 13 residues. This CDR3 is CASSSGRNYGYTF. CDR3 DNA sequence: TGTGCCAGCAGTTCGGGACGGAACTATGGCTACACCTTC.

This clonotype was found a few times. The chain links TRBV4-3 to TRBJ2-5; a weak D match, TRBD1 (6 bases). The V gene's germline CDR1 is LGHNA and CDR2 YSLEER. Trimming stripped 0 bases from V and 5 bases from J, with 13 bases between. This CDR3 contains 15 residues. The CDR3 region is CASSQEGHPTETQYF. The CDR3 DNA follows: TGCGCCAGCAGCCAAGAGGGACACCCGACGGAGACCCAGTACTTC.

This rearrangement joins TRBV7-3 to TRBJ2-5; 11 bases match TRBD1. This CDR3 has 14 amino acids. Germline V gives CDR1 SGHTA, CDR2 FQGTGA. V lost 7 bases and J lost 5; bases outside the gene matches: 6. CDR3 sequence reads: CASIRTGGCETQYF. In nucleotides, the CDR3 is TGTGCCAGCATACGGACAGGGGGCTGTGAGACCCAGTACTTC.

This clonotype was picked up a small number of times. This chain's CDR3 is CASSLERAADTQYF. The CDR3 DNA reads as TGTGCCAGCAGCTTAGAGAGGGCTGCCGATACGCAGTATTTT. This sequence joins TRBV7-2 and TRBJ2-3; D is possibly TRBD2 (5 bases). CDR1 and CDR2 (germline): SGHTA, FQGNSA. Trimming took off 1 base at V and 6 bases at J, with 11 bases between the two ends. There are 14 residues in the CDR3.

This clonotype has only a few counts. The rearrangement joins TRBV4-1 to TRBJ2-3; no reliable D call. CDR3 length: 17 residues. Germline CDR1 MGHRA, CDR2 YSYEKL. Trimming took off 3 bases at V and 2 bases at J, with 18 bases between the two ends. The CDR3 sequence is CASSHLRWAYPTDTQYF. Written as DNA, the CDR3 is TGCGCCAGCAGCCACCTAAGGTGGGCTTACCCCACAGATACGCAGTATTTT.

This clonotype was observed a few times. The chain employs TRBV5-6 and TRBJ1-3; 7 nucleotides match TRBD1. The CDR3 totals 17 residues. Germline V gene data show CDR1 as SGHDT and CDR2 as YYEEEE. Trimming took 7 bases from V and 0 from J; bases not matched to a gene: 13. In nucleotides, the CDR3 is TGTGCCAGCCGGTACAGGGGCCCCCCTCTCTCTGGAAACACCATATATTTT. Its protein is CASRYRGPPLSGNTIYF. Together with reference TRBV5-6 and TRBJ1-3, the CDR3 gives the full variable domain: DAGVTQSPTHLIKTRGQQVTLRCSPKSGHDTVSWYQQALGQGPQFIFQYYEEEERQRGNFPDRFSGHQFPNYSSELNVNALLLGDSALYLCASRYRGPPLSGNTIYFGEGSWLTVV.

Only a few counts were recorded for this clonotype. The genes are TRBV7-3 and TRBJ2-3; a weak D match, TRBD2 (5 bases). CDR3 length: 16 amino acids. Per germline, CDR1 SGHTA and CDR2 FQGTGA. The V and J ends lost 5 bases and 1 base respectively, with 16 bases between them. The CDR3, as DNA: TGTGCCAGCAGCGGAGGCCAGAATAGAGGCACAGATACGCAGTATTTT. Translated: CASSGGQNRGTDTQYF.